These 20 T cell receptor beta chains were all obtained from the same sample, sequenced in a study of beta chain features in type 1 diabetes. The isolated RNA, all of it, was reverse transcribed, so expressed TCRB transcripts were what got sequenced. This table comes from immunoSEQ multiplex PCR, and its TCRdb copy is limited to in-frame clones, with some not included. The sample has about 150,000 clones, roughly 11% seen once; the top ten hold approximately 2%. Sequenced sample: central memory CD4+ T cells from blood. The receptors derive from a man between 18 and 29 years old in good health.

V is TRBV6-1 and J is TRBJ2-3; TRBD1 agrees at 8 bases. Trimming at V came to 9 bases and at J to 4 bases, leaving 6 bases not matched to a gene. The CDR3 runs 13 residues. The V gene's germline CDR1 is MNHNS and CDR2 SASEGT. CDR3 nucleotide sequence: TGTGCCAGTAGGACAGGGAACGCAGATACGCAGTATTTT. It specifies CASRTGNADTQYF.

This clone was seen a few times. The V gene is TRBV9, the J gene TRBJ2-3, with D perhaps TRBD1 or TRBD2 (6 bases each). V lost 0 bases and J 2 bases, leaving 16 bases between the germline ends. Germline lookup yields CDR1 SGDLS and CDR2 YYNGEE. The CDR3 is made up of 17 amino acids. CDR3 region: CASSVARGRQDTDTQYF. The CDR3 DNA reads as TGTGCCAGCAGCGTAGCTCGGGGGAGACAGGACACAGATACGCAGTATTTT.

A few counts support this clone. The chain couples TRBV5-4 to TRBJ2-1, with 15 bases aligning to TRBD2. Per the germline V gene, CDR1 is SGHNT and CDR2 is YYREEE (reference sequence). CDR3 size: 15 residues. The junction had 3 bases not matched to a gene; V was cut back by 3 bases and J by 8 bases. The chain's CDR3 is CASSSGLAGGYEQFF. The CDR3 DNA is TGTGCCAGCAGCTCCGGACTAGCGGGAGGGTATGAGCAGTTCTTC.

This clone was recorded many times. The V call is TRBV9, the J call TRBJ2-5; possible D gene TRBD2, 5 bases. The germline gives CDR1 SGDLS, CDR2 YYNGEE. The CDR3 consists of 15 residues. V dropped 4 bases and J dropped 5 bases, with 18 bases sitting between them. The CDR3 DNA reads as TGTGCCAGCAGCTATGAAGGAGGACTGGGGGAGACCCAGTACTTC. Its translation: CASSYEGGLGETQYF.

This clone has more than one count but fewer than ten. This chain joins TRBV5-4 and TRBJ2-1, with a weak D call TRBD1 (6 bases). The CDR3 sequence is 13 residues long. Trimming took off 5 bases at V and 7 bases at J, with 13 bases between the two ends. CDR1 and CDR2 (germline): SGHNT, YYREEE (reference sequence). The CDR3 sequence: CASSPVRGNEQFF. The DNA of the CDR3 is TGTGCCAGCAGTCCCGTCAGGGGAAATGAGCAGTTCTTC.

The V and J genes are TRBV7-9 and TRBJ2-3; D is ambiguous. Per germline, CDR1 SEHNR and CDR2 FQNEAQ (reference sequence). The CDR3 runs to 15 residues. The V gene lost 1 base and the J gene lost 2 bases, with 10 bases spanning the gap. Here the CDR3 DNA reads TGTGCCAGCAGCTTAGGTACGGCGGTCACAGATACGCAGTATTTT. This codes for CASSLGTAVTDTQYF. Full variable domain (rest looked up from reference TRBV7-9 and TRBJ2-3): DTGVSQNPRHKITKRGQNVTFRCDPISEHNRLYWYRQTLGQGPEFLTYFQNEAQLEKSRLLSDRFSAERPKGSFSTLEIQRTEQGDSAMYLCASSLGTAVTDTQYFGPGTRLTVL.

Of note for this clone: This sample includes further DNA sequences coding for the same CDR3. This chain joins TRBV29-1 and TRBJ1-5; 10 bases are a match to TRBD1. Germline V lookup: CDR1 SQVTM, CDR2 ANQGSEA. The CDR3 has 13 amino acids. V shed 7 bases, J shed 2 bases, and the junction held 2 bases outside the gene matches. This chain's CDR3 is CSAGTGGNQPQHF. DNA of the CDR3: TGCAGCGCGGGGACAGGGGGCAATCAGCCCCAGCATTTT.

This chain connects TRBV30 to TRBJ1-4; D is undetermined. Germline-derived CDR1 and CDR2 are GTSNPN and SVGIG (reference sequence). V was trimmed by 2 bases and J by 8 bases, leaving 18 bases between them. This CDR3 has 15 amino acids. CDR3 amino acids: CAWSPPSGLGEKLFF. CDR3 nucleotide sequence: TGTGCCTGGAGTCCCCCGTCAGGCCTGGGGGAAAAACTGTTTTTT.

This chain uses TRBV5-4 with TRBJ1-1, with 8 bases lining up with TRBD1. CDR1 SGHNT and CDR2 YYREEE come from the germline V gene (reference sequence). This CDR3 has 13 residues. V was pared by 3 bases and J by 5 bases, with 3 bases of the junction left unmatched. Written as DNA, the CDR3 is TGTGCCAGCAGCTGGGACAGGCAGACTGAAGCTTTCTTT. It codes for CASSWDRQTEAFF.

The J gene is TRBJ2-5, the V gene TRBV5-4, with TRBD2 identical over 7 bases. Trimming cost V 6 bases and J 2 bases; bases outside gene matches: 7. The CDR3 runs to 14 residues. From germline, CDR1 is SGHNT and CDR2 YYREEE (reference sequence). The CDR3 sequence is CASMPSGVQETQYF. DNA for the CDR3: TGTGCCAGCATGCCTAGCGGAGTTCAAGAGACCCAGTACTTC.

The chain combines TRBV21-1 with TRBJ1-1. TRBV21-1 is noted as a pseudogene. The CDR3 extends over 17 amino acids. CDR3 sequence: CASSKRSAGSEHTEAFF. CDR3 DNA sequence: TGTGCCAGCAGCAAACGATCGGCAGGCAGCGAGCACACTGAAGCTTTCTTT.

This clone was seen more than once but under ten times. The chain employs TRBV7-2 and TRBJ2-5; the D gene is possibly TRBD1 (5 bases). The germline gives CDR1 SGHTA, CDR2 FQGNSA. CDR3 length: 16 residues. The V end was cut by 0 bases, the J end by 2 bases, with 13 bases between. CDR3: CASSLARERGQETQYF. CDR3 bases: TGTGCCAGCAGCTTAGCGCGCGAAAGGGGACAAGAGACCCAGTACTTC.

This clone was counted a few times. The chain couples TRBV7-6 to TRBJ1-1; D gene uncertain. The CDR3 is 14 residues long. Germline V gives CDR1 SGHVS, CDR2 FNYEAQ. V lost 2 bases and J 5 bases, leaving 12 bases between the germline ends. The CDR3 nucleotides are TGTGCCAGCAGCTTATTTGAGGGAGGGACTGAAGCTTTCTTT. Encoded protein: CASSLFEGGTEAFF.

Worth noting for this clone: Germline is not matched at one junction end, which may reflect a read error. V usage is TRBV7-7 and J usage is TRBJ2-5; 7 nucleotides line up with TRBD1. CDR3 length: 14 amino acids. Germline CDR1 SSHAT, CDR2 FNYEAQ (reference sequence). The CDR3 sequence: CASSLRQGRETQYF. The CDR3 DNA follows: TGTGCTAGCAGCCTCCGACAGGGCCGGGAGACCCAGTACTTC.

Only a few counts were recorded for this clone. CDR3: CASTLTGGGTGELFF. CDR3 bases: TGTGCCAGCACCTTGACAGGGGGCGGCACCGGGGAGCTGTTTTTT. This chain uses TRBV2 with TRBJ2-2; 10 bases line up with TRBD1. Germline V gene data show CDR1 as SNHLY and CDR2 as FYNNEI. Trimming cost V 7 bases and J 4 bases; bases outside gene matches: 6. This CDR3 region has 15 residues.

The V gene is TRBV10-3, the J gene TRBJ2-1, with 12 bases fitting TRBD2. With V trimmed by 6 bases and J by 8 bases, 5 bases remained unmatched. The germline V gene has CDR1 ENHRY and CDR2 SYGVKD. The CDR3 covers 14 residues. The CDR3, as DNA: TGTGCCATCAGGAGGACTAGCGGGGTAGATGAGCAGTTCTTC. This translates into CAIRRTSGVDEQFF.

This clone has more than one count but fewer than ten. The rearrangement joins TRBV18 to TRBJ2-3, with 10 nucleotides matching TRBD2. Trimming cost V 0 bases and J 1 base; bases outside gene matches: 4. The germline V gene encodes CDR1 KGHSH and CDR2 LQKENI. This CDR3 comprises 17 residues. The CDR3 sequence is CASSPPGLAAGTDTQYF. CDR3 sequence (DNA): TGTGCCAGCTCACCACCCGGACTAGCGGCTGGCACAGATACGCAGTATTTT.

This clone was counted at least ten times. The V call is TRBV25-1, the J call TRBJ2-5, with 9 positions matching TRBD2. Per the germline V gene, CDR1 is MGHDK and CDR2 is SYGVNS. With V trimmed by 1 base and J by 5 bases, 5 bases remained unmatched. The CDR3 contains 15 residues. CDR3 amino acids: CASSESVAGAETQYF. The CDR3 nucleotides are TGTGCCAGCAGTGAATCGGTAGCGGGAGCGGAGACCCAGTACTTC.

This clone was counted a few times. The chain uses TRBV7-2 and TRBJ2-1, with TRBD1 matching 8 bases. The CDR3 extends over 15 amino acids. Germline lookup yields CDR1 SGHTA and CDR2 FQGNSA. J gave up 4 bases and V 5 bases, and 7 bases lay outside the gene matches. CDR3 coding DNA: TGTGCCAGCAGCCTCCGGGACAGGACATACAATGAGCAGTTCTTC. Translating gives CASSLRDRTYNEQFF.

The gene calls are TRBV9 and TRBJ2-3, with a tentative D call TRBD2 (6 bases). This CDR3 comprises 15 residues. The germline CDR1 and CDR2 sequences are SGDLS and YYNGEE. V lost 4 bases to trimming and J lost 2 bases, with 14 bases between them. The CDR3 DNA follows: TGTGCCAGCAGCATTAGCGGTCTAGCCACAGATACGCAGTATTTT. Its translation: CASSISGLATDTQYF.